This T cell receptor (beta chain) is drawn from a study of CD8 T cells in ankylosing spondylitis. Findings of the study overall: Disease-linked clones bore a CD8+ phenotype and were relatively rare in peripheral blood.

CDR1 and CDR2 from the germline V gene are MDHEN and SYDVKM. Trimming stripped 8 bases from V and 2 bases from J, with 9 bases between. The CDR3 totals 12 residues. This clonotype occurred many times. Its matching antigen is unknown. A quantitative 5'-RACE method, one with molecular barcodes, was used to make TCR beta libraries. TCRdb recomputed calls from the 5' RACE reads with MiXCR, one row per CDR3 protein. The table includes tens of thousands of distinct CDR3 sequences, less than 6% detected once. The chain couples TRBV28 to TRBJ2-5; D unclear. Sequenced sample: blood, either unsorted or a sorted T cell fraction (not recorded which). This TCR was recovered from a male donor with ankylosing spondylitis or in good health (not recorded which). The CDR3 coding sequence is TGTGCCAGCGGCCCGCTACAAGAGACCCAGTACTTC. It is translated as CASGPLQETQYF. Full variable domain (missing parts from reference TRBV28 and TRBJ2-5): DVKVTQSSRYLVKRTGEKVFLECVQDMDHENMFWYRQDPGLGLRLIYFSYDVKMKEKGDIPEGYSVSREKKERFSLILESASTNQTSMYLCASGPLQETQYFGPGTRLLVL.